Sequencing of this T cell receptor beta chain was carried out in a study of cytomegalovirus exposure and HLA in healthy donors. Study-level points and caveats: Several of the most significant clusters appeared, in a later analysis, to be linked to common viral pathogens.

The CDR3 totals 14 residues. CDR1 and CDR2 (germline): SGHTA, FQGTGA. V shed 5 bases and J 6 bases; nucleotides not matched to a gene: 7. Of note for this clone: Its antigen is still unknown.

PCR used 60 Vbeta primers and 13 Jbeta primers. TCRdb's table, derived via immunoSEQ multiplex PCR, lists solely in-frame clones and lacks some. The sample lists around 100,000 clones; around 80% were seen once. The clonotype comes from a man in his thirties or forties in good health and CMV-seropositive. What was sequenced was PBMCs. This chain uses TRBV7-3 with TRBJ1-1, with 9 bases matching TRBD1. In nucleotides, the CDR3 is TGTGCCAGCAGCCACAGGGGGCGATTGGCTGAAGCTTTCTTT. Translated: CASSHRGRLAEAFF.